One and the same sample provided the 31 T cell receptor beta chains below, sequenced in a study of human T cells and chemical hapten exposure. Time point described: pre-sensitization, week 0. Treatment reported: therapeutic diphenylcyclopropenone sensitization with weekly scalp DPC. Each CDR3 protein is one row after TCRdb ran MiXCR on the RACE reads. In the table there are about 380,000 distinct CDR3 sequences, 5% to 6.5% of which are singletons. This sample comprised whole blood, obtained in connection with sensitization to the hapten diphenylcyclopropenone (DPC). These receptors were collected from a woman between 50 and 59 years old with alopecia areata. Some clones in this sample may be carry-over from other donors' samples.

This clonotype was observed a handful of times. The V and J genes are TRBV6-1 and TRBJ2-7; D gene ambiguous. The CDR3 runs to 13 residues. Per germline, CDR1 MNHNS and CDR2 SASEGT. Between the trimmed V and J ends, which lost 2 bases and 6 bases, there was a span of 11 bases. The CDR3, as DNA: TGTGCCAGCAGTGAACTGGCCTCGGGCGAGCAGTACTTC. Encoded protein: CASSELASGEQYF.

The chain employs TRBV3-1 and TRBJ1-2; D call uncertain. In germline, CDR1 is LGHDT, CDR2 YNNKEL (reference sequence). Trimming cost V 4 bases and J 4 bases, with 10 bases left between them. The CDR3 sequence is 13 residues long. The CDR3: CASSPSTSYGYTF. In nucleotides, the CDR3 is TGTGCCAGCAGCCCCTCGACCAGCTATGGCTACACCTTC.

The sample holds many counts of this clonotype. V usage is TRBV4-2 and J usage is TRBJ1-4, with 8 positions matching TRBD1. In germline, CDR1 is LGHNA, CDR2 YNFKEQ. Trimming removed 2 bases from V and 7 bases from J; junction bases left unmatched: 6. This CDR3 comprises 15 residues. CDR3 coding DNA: TGTGCCAGCAGCCAACCCACAGGGGGAGGTGAAAAACTGTTTTTT. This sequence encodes CASSQPTGGGEKLFF.

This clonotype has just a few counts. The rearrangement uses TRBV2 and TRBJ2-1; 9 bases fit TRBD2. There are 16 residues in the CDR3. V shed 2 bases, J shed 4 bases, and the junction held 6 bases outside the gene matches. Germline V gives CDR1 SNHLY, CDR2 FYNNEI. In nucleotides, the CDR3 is TGTGCCAGCAGTGAATCGAGCGGGGGGTTTTACAATGAGCAGTTCTTC. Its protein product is CASSESSGGFYNEQFF.

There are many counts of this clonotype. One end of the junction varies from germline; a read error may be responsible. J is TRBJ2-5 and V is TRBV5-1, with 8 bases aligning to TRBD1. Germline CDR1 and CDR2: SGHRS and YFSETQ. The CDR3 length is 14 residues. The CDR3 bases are TGTGCCAGCAGCTTAGGACAGGGACAGGAGACCCAGTACTTC. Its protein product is CASSLGQGQETQYF.

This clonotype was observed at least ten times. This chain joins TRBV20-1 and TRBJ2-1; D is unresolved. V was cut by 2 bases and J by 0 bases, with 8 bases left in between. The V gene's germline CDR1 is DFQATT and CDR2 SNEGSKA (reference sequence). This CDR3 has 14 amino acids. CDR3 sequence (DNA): TGCAGTGCTAGATTTCTCATCTCCTACAATGAGCAGTTCTTC. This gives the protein CSARFLISYNEQFF.

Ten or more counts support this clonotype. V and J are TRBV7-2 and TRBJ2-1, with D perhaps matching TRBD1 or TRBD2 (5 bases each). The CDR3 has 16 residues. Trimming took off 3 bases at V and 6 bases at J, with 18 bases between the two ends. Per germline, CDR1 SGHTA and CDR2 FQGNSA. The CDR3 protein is CASSFPPGQRLNEQFF. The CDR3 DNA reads TGTGCCAGCAGCTTTCCCCCGGGGCAGCGCCTCAATGAGCAGTTCTTC. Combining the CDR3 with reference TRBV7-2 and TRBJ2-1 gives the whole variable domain GAGVSQSPSNKVTEKGKDVELRCDPISGHTALYWYRQSLGQGLEFLIYFQGNSAPDKSGLPSDRFSAERTGGSVSTLTIQRTQQEDSAVYLCASSFPPGQRLNEQFFGPGTRLTVL.

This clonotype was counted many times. Here the CDR3 DNA reads TGTGCCAGCAGTTTAATGGGCAGCCTCTATGGCTACACCTTC. Translated, it gives CASSLMGSLYGYTF. The V call is TRBV12-3 or TRBV12-4, the J call TRBJ1-2; D gene unclear. CDR3 length: 14 amino acids. V was cut by 2 bases and J by 4 bases, with 11 bases left in between.

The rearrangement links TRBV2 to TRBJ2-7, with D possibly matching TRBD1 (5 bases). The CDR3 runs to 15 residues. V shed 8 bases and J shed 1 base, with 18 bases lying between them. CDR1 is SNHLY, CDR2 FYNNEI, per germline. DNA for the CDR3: TGTGCCAGCCGGAGTGGGGCAGTACTATCCTACGAGCAGTACTTC. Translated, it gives CASRSGAVLSYEQYF.

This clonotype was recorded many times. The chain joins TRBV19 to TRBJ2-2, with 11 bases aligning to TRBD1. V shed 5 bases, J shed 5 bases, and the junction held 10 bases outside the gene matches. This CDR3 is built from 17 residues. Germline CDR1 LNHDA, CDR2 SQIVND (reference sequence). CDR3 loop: CASSYLKGTGGTGELFF. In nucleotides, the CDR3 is TGTGCCAGTAGTTACCTGAAAGGGACAGGGGGAACCGGGGAGCTGTTTTTT.

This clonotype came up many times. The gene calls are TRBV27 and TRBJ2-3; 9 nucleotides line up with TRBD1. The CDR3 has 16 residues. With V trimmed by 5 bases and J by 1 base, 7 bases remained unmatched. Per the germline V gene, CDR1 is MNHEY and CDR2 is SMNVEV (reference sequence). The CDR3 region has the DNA TGTGCCAGCAGTCCCCGACAGGGGGTGGGCACAGATACGCAGTATTTT. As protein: CASSPRQGVGTDTQYF.

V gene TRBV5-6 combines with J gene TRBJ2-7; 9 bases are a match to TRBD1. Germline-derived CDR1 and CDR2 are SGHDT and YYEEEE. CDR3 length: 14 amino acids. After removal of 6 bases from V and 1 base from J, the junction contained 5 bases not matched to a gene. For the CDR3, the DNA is TGTGCCAGCACCTACGGACAGGGGTCCTACGAGCAGTACTTC. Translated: CASTYGQGSYEQYF.

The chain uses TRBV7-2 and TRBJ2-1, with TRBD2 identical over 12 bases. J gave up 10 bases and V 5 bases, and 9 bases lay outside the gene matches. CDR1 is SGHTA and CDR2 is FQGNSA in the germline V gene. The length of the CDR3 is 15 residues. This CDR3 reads CASSDGLAGSVEQFF. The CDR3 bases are TGTGCCAGCAGCGATGGACTAGCGGGATCGGTGGAGCAGTTCTTC.

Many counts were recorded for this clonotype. The CDR3 DNA reads TGTGCCAGCAGCCACGGGGACAGCTCCTACGAGCAGTACTTC. This translates into CASSHGDSSYEQYF. This chain uses TRBV6-6 with TRBJ2-7; 7 nucleotides align to TRBD1. The CDR3 length is 14 residues. The germline V gene encodes CDR1 MNHNY and CDR2 SVGAGI (reference sequence). After removal of 6 bases from V and 0 bases from J, the junction contained 5 bases not matched to a gene.

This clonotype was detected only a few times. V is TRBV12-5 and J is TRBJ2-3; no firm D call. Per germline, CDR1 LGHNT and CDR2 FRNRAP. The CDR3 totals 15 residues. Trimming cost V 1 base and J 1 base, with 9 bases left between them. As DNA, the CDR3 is TGTGCTAGTGGTTTGGCCGGGTTAGGCACAGATACGCAGTATTTT. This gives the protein CASGLAGLGTDTQYF.

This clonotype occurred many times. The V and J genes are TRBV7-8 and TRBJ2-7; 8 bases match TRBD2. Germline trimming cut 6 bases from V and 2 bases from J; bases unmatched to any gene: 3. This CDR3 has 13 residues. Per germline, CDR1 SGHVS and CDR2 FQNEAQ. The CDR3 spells CASSFSGTYEQYF. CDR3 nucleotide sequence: TGTGCCAGCAGTTTTAGCGGGACCTACGAGCAGTACTTC. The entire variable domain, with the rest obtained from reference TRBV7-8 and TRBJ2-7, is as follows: GAGVSQSPRYKVAKRGQDVALRCDPISGHVSLFWYQQALGQGPEFLTYFQNEAQLDKSGLPSDRFFAERPEGSVSTLKIQRTQQEDSAVYLCASSFSGTYEQYFGPGTRLTVT.

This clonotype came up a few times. The CDR3 sequence: CAISPGQGAAAFF. CDR3 coding DNA: TGTGCCATCAGTCCGGGACAGGGGGCCGCAGCTTTCTTT. This sequence joins TRBV10-3 and TRBJ1-1; 12 nucleotides align to TRBD1. The CDR3 length is 13 residues. The trim removed 5 bases at V and 10 bases at J, leaving 5 bases unmatched. CDR1 ENHRY and CDR2 SYGVKD come from the germline V gene.

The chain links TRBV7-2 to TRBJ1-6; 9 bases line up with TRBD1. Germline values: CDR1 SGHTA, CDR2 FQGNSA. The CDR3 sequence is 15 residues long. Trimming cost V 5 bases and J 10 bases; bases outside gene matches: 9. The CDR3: CASSPDRGSGSPLHF. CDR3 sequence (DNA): TGTGCCAGCAGCCCGGACAGGGGATCTGGATCACCCCTCCACTTT.

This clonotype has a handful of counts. CDR3 bases: TGTGCCAGCAGCCAGACTAGCGGGGGGGCGAATGAGCAGTTCTTC. Translating it yields CASSQTSGGANEQFF. The chain couples TRBV3-1 to TRBJ2-1, with 14 nucleotides matching TRBD2. The CDR3 spans 15 residues. Trimming at V came to 3 bases and at J to 7 bases, leaving 2 bases not matched to a gene. Germline V gene data show CDR1 as LGHDT and CDR2 as YNNKEL (reference sequence).

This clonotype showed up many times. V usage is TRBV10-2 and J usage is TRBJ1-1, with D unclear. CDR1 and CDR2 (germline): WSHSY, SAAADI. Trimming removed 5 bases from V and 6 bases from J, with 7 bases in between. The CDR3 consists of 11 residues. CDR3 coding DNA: TGCGCCAGCAGTACAGACGCTGAAGCTTTCTTT. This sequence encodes CASSTDAEAFF.

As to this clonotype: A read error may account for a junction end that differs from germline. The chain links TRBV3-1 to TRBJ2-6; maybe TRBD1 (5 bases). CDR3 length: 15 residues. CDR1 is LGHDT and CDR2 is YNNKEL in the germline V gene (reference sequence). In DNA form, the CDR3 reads TGTGCCAGCAGCCTCGTCTTCTCTGGGGCCGACGTCCTGACTTTC. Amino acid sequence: CASSLVFSGADVLTF.

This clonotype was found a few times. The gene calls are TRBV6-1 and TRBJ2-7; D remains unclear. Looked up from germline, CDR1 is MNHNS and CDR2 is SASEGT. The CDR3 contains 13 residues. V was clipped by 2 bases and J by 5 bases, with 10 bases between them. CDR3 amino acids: CASSETPGDEQYF. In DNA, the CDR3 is TGTGCCAGCAGTGAAACACCGGGTGACGAGCAGTACTTC.

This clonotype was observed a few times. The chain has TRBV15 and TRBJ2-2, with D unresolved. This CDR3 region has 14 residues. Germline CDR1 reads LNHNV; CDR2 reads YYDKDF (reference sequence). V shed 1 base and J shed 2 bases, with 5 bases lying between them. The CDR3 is CATSRGRNTGELFF. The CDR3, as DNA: TGTGCCACCAGCAGAGGGCGAAACACCGGGGAGCTGTTTTTT.

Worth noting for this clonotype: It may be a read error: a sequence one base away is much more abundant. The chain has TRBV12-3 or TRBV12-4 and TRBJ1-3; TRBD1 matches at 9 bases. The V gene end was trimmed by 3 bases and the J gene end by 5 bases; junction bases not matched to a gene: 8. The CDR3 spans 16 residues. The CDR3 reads CASSLGGTGNRNTIYF. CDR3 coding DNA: TGTGCCAGCAGTTTGGGAGGGACAGGGAATAGAAACACCATATATTTT.

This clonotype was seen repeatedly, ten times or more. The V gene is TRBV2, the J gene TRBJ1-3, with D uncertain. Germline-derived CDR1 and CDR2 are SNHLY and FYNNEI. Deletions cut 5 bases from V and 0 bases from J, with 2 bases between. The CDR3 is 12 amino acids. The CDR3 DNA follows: TGTGCCAGCAGTAACTCTGGAAACACCATATATTTT. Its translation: CASSNSGNTIYF. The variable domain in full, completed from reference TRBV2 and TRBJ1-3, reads EPEVTQTPSHQVTQMGQEVILRCVPISNHLYFYWYRQILGQKVEFLVSFYNNEISEKSEIFDDQFSVERPDGSNFTLKIRSTKLEDSAMYFCASSNSGNTIYFGEGSWLTVV.

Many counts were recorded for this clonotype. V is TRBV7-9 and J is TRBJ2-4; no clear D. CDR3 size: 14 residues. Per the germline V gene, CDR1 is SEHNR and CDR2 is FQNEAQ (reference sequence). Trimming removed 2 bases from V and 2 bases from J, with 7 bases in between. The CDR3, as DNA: TGTGCCAGCAGCTTAAGGAGACCCAAAAACATTCAGTACTTC. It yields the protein CASSLRRPKNIQYF.

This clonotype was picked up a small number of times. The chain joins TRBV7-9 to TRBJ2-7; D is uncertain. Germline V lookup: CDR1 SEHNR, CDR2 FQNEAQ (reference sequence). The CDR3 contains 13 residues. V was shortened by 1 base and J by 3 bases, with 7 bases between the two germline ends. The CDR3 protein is CASSLVEDYEQYF. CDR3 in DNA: TGTGCCAGCAGCTTAGTCGAGGACTACGAGCAGTACTTC.

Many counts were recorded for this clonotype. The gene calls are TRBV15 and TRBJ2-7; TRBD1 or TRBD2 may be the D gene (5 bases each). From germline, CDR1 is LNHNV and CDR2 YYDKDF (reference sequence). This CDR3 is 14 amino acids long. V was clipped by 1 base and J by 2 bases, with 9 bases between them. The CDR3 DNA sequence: TGTGCCACCAGCAGAGGGGACGACACCTACGAGCAGTACTTC. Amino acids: CATSRGDDTYEQYF.

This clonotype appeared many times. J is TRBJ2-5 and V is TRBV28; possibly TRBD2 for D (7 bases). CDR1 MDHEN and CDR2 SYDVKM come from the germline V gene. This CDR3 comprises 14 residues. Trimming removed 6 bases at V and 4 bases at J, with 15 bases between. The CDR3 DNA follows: TGTGCCAGCAGGGTACAGGGAGGGCGAGAGACCCAGTACTTC. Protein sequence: CASRVQGGRETQYF.

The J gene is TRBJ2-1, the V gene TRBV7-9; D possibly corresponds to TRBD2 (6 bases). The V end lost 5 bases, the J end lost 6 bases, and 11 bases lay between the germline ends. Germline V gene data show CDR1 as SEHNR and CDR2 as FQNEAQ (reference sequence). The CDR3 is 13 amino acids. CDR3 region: CASSRGTGNEQFF. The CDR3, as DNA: TGTGCCAGCAGCCGAGGGACTGGCAATGAGCAGTTCTTC.

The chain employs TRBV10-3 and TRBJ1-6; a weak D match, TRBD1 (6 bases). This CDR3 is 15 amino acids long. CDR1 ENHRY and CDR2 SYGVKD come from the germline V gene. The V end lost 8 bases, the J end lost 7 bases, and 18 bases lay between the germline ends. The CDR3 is CAISPEGERNSPLHF. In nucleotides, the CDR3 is TGTGCCATCTCCCCCGAGGGGGAAAGAAATTCACCCCTCCACTTT.